The entry below gives a single T cell receptor beta chain sequence along with its context. Using immunoSEQ multiplex PCR, the repertoire was profiled, and TCRdb retains in-frame clones only, with some absent. The sample comprises over 20,000 clones, 75% to 85% of which are singletons, and about 25% rests with the top ten. These data come from a study of control samples from healthy donors and cancer patients. CDR3 length equals 14 residues. CDR1 SGHAT and CDR2 FQNNGV come from the germline V gene. Trimming took off 4 bases at V and 4 bases at J, with 12 bases between the two ends. Sequencing used PBMCs. The TCR sequence derives from a man aged 55 to 70 with colorectal cancer. The genes are TRBV11-2 and TRBJ2-3; unclear D gene. CDR3: CASSYLLGSDTQYF. The CDR3 DNA reads as TGTGCCAGCAGCTATCTGTTGGGGTCAGATACGCAGTATTTT.